A single sample is the source of the 26 T cell receptor beta chains below, sequenced in a study of blood T cell repertoires in COVID-19. This table comes from immunoSEQ multiplex PCR, and its TCRdb copy is limited to in-frame clones, with some not included. The sample contains fewer than 120,000 clones, 70% to 90% of which appear only once. Specimen: peripheral blood. The receptors shown here come from a human donor in a cohort sampled during active COVID-19.

The J gene is TRBJ1-2, the V gene TRBV10-1; D gene unclear. In germline, CDR1 is WNHNN, CDR2 SYGVQD (reference sequence). V was clipped by 6 bases and J by 4 bases, with 9 bases between them. The CDR3 loop spans 12 amino acids. The CDR3 sequence is CASRRGIYGYTF. The CDR3 nucleotides read TGCGCCAGCAGACGGGGTATCTATGGCTACACCTTC.

The chain has TRBV7-3 and TRBJ2-3; 10 nucleotides align to TRBD2. From germline, CDR1 is SGHTA and CDR2 FQGTGA. CDR3 length: 16 residues. V shed 1 base, J shed 7 bases, and the junction held 8 bases outside the gene matches. The CDR3 DNA is TGTGCCAGCAGCTTAATTGAGCGGGAGGGCTTAAATACGCAGTATTTT. It yields the protein CASSLIEREGLNTQYF.

This chain links TRBV30 with TRBJ2-2; D call uncertain. This CDR3 comprises 15 residues. Trimming left V 1 base short and J 0 bases short, with 9 bases between. Germline CDR1 is GTSNPN and CDR2 is SVGIG (reference sequence). The DNA for the CDR3 is TGTGCCTGGAGTGGCGAAAGCGCGAACACCGGGGAGCTGTTTTTT. Protein sequence: CAWSGESANTGELFF.

This clone has just a few counts. The chain recombines TRBV7-9 with TRBJ2-7, with D possibly matching TRBD1 (6 bases). CDR3 size: 14 residues. Trimming took off 4 bases at V and 0 bases at J, with 10 bases between the two ends. CDR1 and CDR2 (germline): SEHNR, FQNEAQ (reference sequence). The CDR3 loop reads CASSSRDTSYEQYF. DNA of the CDR3: TGTGCCAGCAGCTCCAGGGACACCTCCTACGAGCAGTACTTC.

This clone was observed once. The rearrangement links TRBV24-1 to TRBJ2-1; 11 bases are shared with TRBD1. V lost 12 bases, J lost 4 bases, and 7 bases stayed unmatched. CDR1 is KGHDR, CDR2 SFDVKD, per germline. The CDR3 loop spans 14 amino acids. This CDR3 reads CAPSGTGGYNEQFF. The CDR3 nucleotides read TGTGCCCCTTCCGGGACAGGGGGGTACAATGAGCAGTTCTTC.

This chain links TRBV7-3 with TRBJ2-3; a possible D gene is TRBD2 (5 bases). The CDR3 runs 14 residues. Deletions cut 5 bases from V and 3 bases from J, with 12 bases between. Germline CDR1 reads SGHTA; CDR2 reads FQGTGA. CDR3 nucleotide sequence: TGTGCCAGCAGCCCCTACACGGGAACAGATACGCAGTATTTT. Translating it yields CASSPYTGTDTQYF.

This rearrangement joins TRBV6-5 to TRBJ2-7; 7 positions match TRBD2. Germline assignment: CDR1 MNHEY and CDR2 SVGAGI. V shed 2 bases, J shed 1 base, and the junction held 5 bases outside the gene matches. The length of the CDR3 is 15 residues. CDR3 protein: CASSYEASGSYEQYF. CDR3 nucleotide sequence: TGTGCCAGCAGTTACGAGGCTAGCGGTTCCTACGAGCAGTACTTC.

The chain joins TRBV2 to TRBJ1-4; 7 bases agree with TRBD1. J lost 0 bases, V lost 4 bases, and 17 bases had no gene match. This CDR3 has 20 amino acids. Looked up from germline, CDR1 is SNHLY and CDR2 is FYNNEI. CDR3 nucleotide sequence: TGTGCCAGCAGTGCCCGGGACAGCCGGCCGCGGGCCCCAACTAATGAAAAACTGTTTTTT. Translating it yields CASSARDSRPRAPTNEKLFF.

The rearrangement uses TRBV3-1 (or the pseudogene TRBV3-2) and TRBJ1-1, with TRBD1 matching 10 bases. J gave up 11 bases and V 4 bases, and 4 bases lay outside the gene matches. The CDR3 sequence is 12 residues long. Germline V gene lookup returns CDR1 LGHDT and CDR2 YNNKEL (reference sequence). CDR3 nucleotides: TGTGCCAGCAGCCGAAAGGACAGGGGGGCTTTCTTT. Residues: CASSRKDRGAFF.

The genes are TRBV18 and TRBJ1-1, with TRBD1 matching 7 bases. The CDR3 totals 15 residues. The germline V gene has CDR1 KGHSH and CDR2 LQKENI. V was clipped by 6 bases and J by 10 bases; unmatched bases: 17. The CDR3 DNA sequence: TGTGCCAGCTCCCCCAATTTGGGACAGCGAAACCCAGCTTTCTTT. The encoded protein is CASSPNLGQRNPAFF.

The chain joins TRBV5-1 to TRBJ1-1, with TRBD1 matching over 11 bases. The ends lost 4 bases at V and 7 bases at J; junction bases unmatched: 6. Germline CDR1 reads SGHRS; CDR2 reads YFSETQ. This CDR3 is built from 14 residues. CDR3 DNA: TGCGCCAGCAGCACGGGACAGGGGGTCATTGAAGCTTTCTTT. It translates to CASSTGQGVIEAFF.

This clone was recorded once. The chain employs TRBV19 and TRBJ2-7; 10 positions agree with TRBD2. Germline V gene sequence: CDR1 LNHDA, CDR2 SQIVND (reference sequence). CDR3 length: 15 residues. Germline trimming cut 5 bases from V and 4 bases from J; bases unmatched to any gene: 8. The CDR3 sequence is CASSFRTSGLYEQYF. In DNA form, the CDR3 reads TGTGCCAGTAGTTTTCGGACTAGCGGATTATACGAGCAGTACTTC.

The chain is built from TRBV30 and TRBJ2-4; D may be TRBD2 (5 bases). Trimming shortened V by 5 bases and J by 6 bases, and 11 bases separated the two germline ends. The germline CDR1 and CDR2 sequences are GTSNPN and SVGIG (reference sequence). The CDR3 is 12 residues long. This CDR3 is CAWDYEGNIQYF. CDR3 bases: TGTGCCTGGGATTACGAGGGAAACATTCAGTACTTC.

The V and J genes are TRBV7-2 and TRBJ2-7, with 9 bases matching TRBD1. J gave up 3 bases and V 1 base, and 10 bases lay outside the gene matches. This CDR3 has 17 residues. In germline, CDR1 is SGHTA, CDR2 FQGNSA. The CDR3 nucleotides are TGTGCCAGCAGCTTAGTACTGGGGACAGGGACCTACTACGAGCAGTACTTC. It is translated as CASSLVLGTGTYYEQYF.

This clone has only one observation. V and J are TRBV19 and TRBJ1-4; maybe TRBD1 (5 bases). In germline, CDR1 is LNHDA, CDR2 SQIVND (reference sequence). CDR3 length: 16 amino acids. V lost 5 bases and J lost 0, with 13 bases in between. In nucleotides, the CDR3 is TGTGCCAGTAGTCGGAGGGGAGGGGCAACTAATGAAAAACTGTTTTTT. Translating it yields CASSRRGGATNEKLFF.

The CDR3 protein is CASSWRWLAGETQYF. The CDR3, as DNA: TGTGCCAGCAGCTGGCGTTGGCTAGCAGGAGAGACCCAGTACTTC. V gene TRBV5-6 combines with J gene TRBJ2-5; possibly TRBD2 for D (5 bases). This CDR3 has 15 residues. CDR1 SGHDT and CDR2 YYEEEE come from the germline V gene. Trimming removed 3 bases from V and 4 bases from J, with 16 bases in between.

The CDR3 loop reads CASASGTGWYEQYF. The CDR3 bases are TGTGCCAGCGCCTCCGGGACAGGTTGGTACGAGCAGTACTTC. The rearrangement links TRBV27 to TRBJ2-7, with 8 nucleotides matching TRBD1. CDR1 and CDR2 (germline): MNHEY, SMNVEV (reference sequence). Trimming removed 8 bases from V and 4 bases from J; junction bases left unmatched: 10. The CDR3 extends over 14 amino acids.

The V call is TRBV7-9, the J call TRBJ2-2; a weak D match, TRBD1 (7 bases). With 5 bases removed from V and 0 bases from J, the gap between germline ends came to 16 bases. Germline CDR1 SEHNR, CDR2 FQNEAQ (reference sequence). CDR3 length: 17 amino acids. CDR3 sequence reads: CASSPRGTEPNTGELFF. Written as DNA, the CDR3 is TGTGCCAGCAGCCCCCGCGGGACAGAGCCGAACACCGGGGAGCTGTTTTTT. Using reference TRBV7-9 and TRBJ2-2 for the parts outside the CDR3, the full variable domain is DTGVSQNPRHKITKRGQNVTFRCDPISEHNRLYWYRQTLGQGPEFLTYFQNEAQLEKSRLLSDRFSAERPKGSFSTLEIQRTEQGDSAMYLCASSPRGTEPNTGELFFGEGSRLTVL.

The chain has TRBV14 and TRBJ2-7; 7 bases are a match to TRBD2. Germline trimming cut 2 bases from V and 6 bases from J; bases unmatched to any gene: 4. The CDR3 is 13 amino acids. Per the germline V gene, CDR1 is SGHDN and CDR2 is FVKESK. CDR3 coding DNA: TGTGCCAGCAGCCAATTCAGGGAGGGCGAGCAGTACTTC. It yields the protein CASSQFREGEQYF. Full variable domain (missing parts from reference TRBV14 and TRBJ2-7): EAGVTQFPSHSVIEKGQTVTLRCDPISGHDNLYWYRRVMGKEIKFLLHFVKESKQDESGMPNNRFLAERTGGTYSTLKVQPAELEDSGVYFCASSQFREGEQYFGPGTRLTVT.

The J gene is TRBJ1-2, the V gene TRBV4-2, with 7 bases lining up with TRBD1. The V segment lost 0 bases and the J segment 4 bases; nucleotides outside the gene matches: 5. The CDR3 consists of 15 residues. Per the germline V gene, CDR1 is LGHNA and CDR2 is YNFKEQ. The CDR3 region is CASSQEQGSVYGYTF. For the CDR3, the DNA is TGTGCCAGCAGCCAAGAACAGGGGAGTGTCTATGGCTACACCTTC.

The rearrangement links TRBV4-2 to TRBJ2-3; 10 nucleotides agree with TRBD2. The CDR3 length is 15 residues. The J segment lost 10 bases and the V segment lost 1 base, leaving 8 bases of the junction unmatched. Germline CDR1 and CDR2: LGHNA and YNFKEQ. In nucleotides, the CDR3 is TGTGCCAGCAGCCAAGGACTAGCGGGCGAGCACGCGCAGTATTTT. Protein sequence: CASSQGLAGEHAQYF.

The chain employs TRBV18 and TRBJ1-1, with 8 bases identical to TRBD1. The CDR3 totals 15 residues. Germline V gene lookup returns CDR1 KGHSH and CDR2 LQKENI. V shed 6 bases, J shed 1 base, and the junction held 7 bases outside the gene matches. The CDR3 region is CASSPAGTGNTEAFF. The CDR3 region has the DNA TGTGCCAGCTCTCCCGCCGGGACAGGGAACACTGAAGCTTTCTTT.

CDR3 DNA sequence: TGCGCCAGCAGCTCCTTGAGCCCGATGGGGGCGGGGGCCTACAATGAGCAGTTCTTC. Amino acids: CASSSLSPMGAGAYNEQFF. J is TRBJ2-1 and V is TRBV5-1; maybe TRBD2 (7 bases). Germline V gene data show CDR1 as SGHRS and CDR2 as YFSETQ. There are 19 residues in the CDR3. Trimming removed 3 bases from V and 2 bases from J, with 24 bases in between.

This clone has just one count. CDR3 region: CASSLFRTGAADTQYF. The CDR3 DNA reads as TGCGCCAGCAGCTTGTTCAGGACAGGGGCGGCAGATACGCAGTATTTT. The chain joins TRBV5-1 to TRBJ2-3; 9 positions match TRBD1. The CDR3 length is 16 residues. Per germline, CDR1 SGHRS and CDR2 YFSETQ. Trimming cost V 1 base and J 4 bases; bases outside gene matches: 7.

The rearrangement links TRBV15 to TRBJ2-1; 13 bases map to TRBD2. CDR1 LNHNV and CDR2 YYDKDF come from the germline V gene (reference sequence). Germline trimming cut 2 bases from V and 4 bases from J; bases unmatched to any gene: 5. The CDR3 length is 17 residues. The CDR3 bases are TGTGCCACCAGCAGACCGGGACTAGCGGGAAGTTACAATGAGCAGTTCTTC. Translated: CATSRPGLAGSYNEQFF.

This clone was recorded once. The V call is TRBV27, the J call TRBJ1-2, with D uncertain. Germline CDR1 MNHEY, CDR2 SMNVEV (reference sequence). The length of the CDR3 is 14 residues. Deletions cut 5 bases from V and 4 bases from J, with 14 bases between. The CDR3 is CASSPRPEGYGYTF. The DNA for the CDR3 is TGTGCCAGCAGTCCCCGCCCCGAGGGCTATGGCTACACCTTC.